The rows below give T cell receptor beta chains drawn from one sample of a study of spatial heterogeneity in lung cancer. Using its own MiXCR run on the 5' RACE reads, TCRdb lists one record per CDR3 protein. This table holds 39,000 or so distinct CDR3 sequences, 7.5% found once. The material was PBMCs, obtained at surgery. Receptors originate from a male donor with early-stage non-small cell lung cancer. The CDR3 runs from the conserved cysteine through the conserved F or W. D genes are given only for firm matches. Not all rows give a size; the values are once, few, many and, for expanded clones, a class.

>13|many|-|TRBV20-1|TRBJ2-1
TGCAGTTACGGGACTTCCTACTACAATGAGCAGTTCTTC
CSYGTSYYNEQFF
>16|many|TRBD1|TRBV20-1|TRBJ2-3
TGCAGTGCTAGAGACGTACCGGACAGGGTCGGCGATACGCAGTATTTT
CSARDVPDRVGDTQYF
>15|few|-|TRBV4-3|TRBJ1-1
TGCGCCAGCAGCCGAAGTACCGGGACTATGAGTGAAGCTTTCTTT
CASSRSTGTMSEAFF
>12|many|-|TRBV30|TRBJ1-1
TGTGCCTGGAGTGGTCAGGGAACTGAAGCTTTCTTT
CAWSGQGTEAFF
>18|many|TRBD2|TRBV7-3|TRBJ2-3
TGTGCCAGCAGCCTGACTAGCGGGGGACGCCTTAGCACAGATACGCAGTATTTT
CASSLTSGGRLSTDTQYF
>15|-|TRBD1|TRBV6-1|TRBJ2-1
TGTGCCAGCAGTGAGGGGCAGGGGGCTTACAATGAGCAGTTCTTC
CASSEGQGAYNEQFF
>16|few|-|TRBV7-9|TRBJ2-7
TGTGCCAGCAGCTTAATCAGAGGGACCAGCCGTTACGAGCAGTACTTC
CASSLIRGTSRYEQYF
>14|many|TRBD1|TRBV7-2|TRBJ2-7
TGTGCCAGCAGCTCCACAGGGGGCTCCTACGAGCAGTACTTC
CASSSTGGSYEQYF
>14|many|-|TRBV3-2|TRBJ1-1
TGTGCCAGCAGCCTCCGGGAGGAGAGCACTGAAGCTTTCTTT
CASSLREESTEAFF
>12|-|-|TRBV2|TRBJ2-3
TGTGCCAGCAGTGTTACCACAGATACGCAGTATTTT
CASSVTTDTQYF
>15|-|TRBD2|TRBV5-4|TRBJ2-3
TGTGCCAGCAGCTTGGAAAGCGGGAGTGGGGATACGCAGTATTTT
CASSLESGSGDTQYF
>16|many|-|TRBV20-1|TRBJ2-3
TGCAGTGCCCCAGACAGGAGCGGGACTAGCACAGATACGCAGTATTTT
CSAPDRSGTSTDTQYF
>13|many|-|TRBV19|TRBJ2-2
TGTGCCAGTATCGGGCGTCCCACCGGGGAGCTGTTTTTT
CASIGRPTGELFF
>13|many|-|TRBV29-1|TRBJ1-1
TGCAGCGTAACAGGGATCGCGAACACTGAAGCTTTCTTT
CSVTGIANTEAFF
>16|-|TRBD2|TRBV9|TRBJ2-3
TGTGCCAGCAGCGCGGGGGAGGGTGGGTTGTCAGATACGCAGTATTTT
CASSAGEGGLSDTQYF
>12|few|-|TRBV12-3/TRBV12-4|TRBJ1-1
TGTGCCAGCACCCTAGACAGGAGTGAAGCTTTCTTT
CASTLDRSEAFF
>14|many|-|TRBV7-2|TRBJ2-5
TGTGCCAGCAGCTCCAACTCGGGGGCGGAGACCCAGTACTTC
CASSSNSGAETQYF
>15|-|TRBD2|TRBV7-8|TRBJ2-2
TGTGCCAGCAAACTAGCGGGGGCGAACACCGGGGAGCTGTTTTTT
CASKLAGANTGELFF
>14|many|-|TRBV11-2|TRBJ1-5
TGTGCCAGCAGCTTAGATCGCGAAGGGCAGCCCCAGCATTTT
CASSLDREGQPQHF
>14|many|TRBD1|TRBV7-3|TRBJ2-1
TGTGCCAGCAGCTTGGGACAGGGGCACAATGAGCAGTTCTTC
CASSLGQGHNEQFF
>15|many|-|TRBV3-1|TRBJ1-6
TGTGCCAGCAGCCCTATCCAGGGGAGTAATTCACCCCTCCACTTT
CASSPIQGSNSPLHF
>15|many|TRBD2|TRBV5-1|TRBJ2-1
TGCGCCAGCAGCTTGCGAGCGGGGAATGGGGGTGAGCAGTTCTTC
CASSLRAGNGGEQFF
>12|many|-|TRBV25-1|TRBJ2-3
TGTGCCAGCAGTGAAAACACAGATACGCAGTATTTT
CASSENTDTQYF
>13|-|-|TRBV27|TRBJ2-7
TGTGCCAGCAGTTTAGGGCTCAGAGCCGAGCAGTACTTC
CASSLGLRAEQYF
>14|many|-|TRBV5-6|TRBJ1-2
TGTGCCAGCAGCACGGACAGTGGCTTCTATGGCTACACCTTC
CASSTDSGFYGYTF
>15|many|-|TRBV29-1|TRBJ1-2
TGCAGCGTTGAATTGAGTGACGCTGCGATGGATGGCTACACCTTC
CSVELSDAAMDGYTF
>13|few|TRBD2|TRBV7-7|TRBJ2-1
TGTGCTAGCGGGCAAGGGACGAACAATGAGCAGTTCTTC
CASGQGTNNEQFF
>15|many|-|TRBV15|TRBJ2-2
TGTGCCACCAGCAGAGGTTCTTCGAACACCGGGGAGCTGTTTTTT
CATSRGSSNTGELFF
>11|many|-|TRBV6-6|TRBJ1-1
TGTGCCAGCGGGCCGAACACTGAAGCTTTCTTT
CASGPNTEAFF
>13|many|-|TRBV6-2/TRBV6-3|TRBJ1-1
TGTGCCAGCAACTCCCAGGCGCGTCCTGAAGCTTTCTTT
CASNSQARPEAFF
>20|-|TRBD2|TRBV7-3|TRBJ2-3
TGTGCCAGCAGCTTATACGGAAATAGCGGGGGGGCTCGGAGCACAGATACGCAGTATTTT
CASSLYGNSGGARSTDTQYF
>14|many|-|TRBV9|TRBJ2-5
TGTGCCAGCAGCGTAGGGCAATTCCAAGAGACCCAGTACTTC
CASSVGQFQETQYF
>17|-|-|TRBV19|TRBJ2-1
TGTGCCAGTAGTTCTCGCTCGGGGATTGCCTCCCACAATGAGCAGTTCTTC
CASSSRSGIASHNEQFF
>15|-|-|TRBV12-3/TRBV12-4|TRBJ1-4
TGTGCCAGCAGTTCAGGGACTGTTTACGGTGAAAAACTGTTTTTT
CASSSGTVYGEKLFF
>16|many|TRBD1|TRBV9|TRBJ2-7
TGTGCCAGCAGCGCGGGACAGGGGGTGAGTTCCTACGAGCAGTACTTC
CASSAGQGVSSYEQYF
>17|many|TRBD1|TRBV7-2|TRBJ1-6
TGTGCCAGCAGCTTACTCTTCCCGGGACAGTCAAATTCACCCCTCCACTTT
CASSLLFPGQSNSPLHF
>15|many|TRBD2|TRBV7-3|TRBJ2-5
TGTGCCAGCAGTCCACGTAGCGGGAGGAGCGAGACCCAGTACTTC
CASSPRSGRSETQYF
>13|many|-|TRBV5-1|TRBJ2-1
TGCGCCAGCAGGTCGGAGGGTTCGGGTGAGCAGTTCTTC
CASRSEGSGEQFF
>12|many|-|TRBV6-5|TRBJ2-1
TGTGCCAGCAGTTCCGACAGCAATGAGCAGTTCTTC
CASSSDSNEQFF
>15|many|TRBD1|TRBV20-1|TRBJ2-1
TGCAGTGCTAGAGACCCGGGACAGACCTACAATGAGCAGTTCTTC
CSARDPGQTYNEQFF
>15|many|TRBD1|TRBV18|TRBJ2-5
TGTGCCAGCTCCGGGACAGGGAATCCTACAGAGACCCAGTACTTC
CASSGTGNPTETQYF
>13|many|-|TRBV19|TRBJ2-5
TGTGCCAGTAGGGAGGGACGGGTCGAGACCCAGTACTTC
CASREGRVETQYF
>14|many|-|TRBV4-2|TRBJ2-7
TGTGCCAGCAGCCAAGCCAGGGAGGTCAACGAGCAGTACTTC
CASSQAREVNEQYF
>13|many|-|TRBV29-1|TRBJ1-1
TGCAGCGTTGAAGTGCAGGGGAACACTGAAGCTTTCTTT
CSVEVQGNTEAFF
>16|-|-|TRBV6-5|TRBJ1-4
TGTGCCAGCAGCTCCCATCGTAGGTCAACTAATGAAAAACTGTTTTTT
CASSSHRRSTNEKLFF
>12|many|-|TRBV29-1|TRBJ2-1
TGCAGCGTTGACCTAAGGGCGGGTGAGCAGTTCTTC
CSVDLRAGEQFF
>13|-|-|TRBV11-1|TRBJ2-5
TGTGCCAGCAGCCCCGGGTACCAAGAGACCCAGTACTTC
CASSPGYQETQYF
>15|many|TRBD1|TRBV20-1|TRBJ2-1
TGCAGTGCTAGAGATCGAAGGGGGCGAGACAATGAGCAGTTCTTC
CSARDRRGRDNEQFF